The 12 T cell receptor beta chains reported below all come from one sample, sequenced in a study of shared clonotypes between healthy human individuals. Using immunoSEQ multiplex PCR, the repertoire was profiled, and TCRdb retains in-frame clones only, with some absent. Seen here are under 750,000 clones, roughly 72% observed once, and the top ten hold under 2%. The sequenced sample consisted of memory CD4+ T cells sorted from blood. Subset denoted: CD45RA-negative fraction. The receptors here all came from a woman in her twenties or thirties in good health.

This clone occurred a few times. The chain couples TRBV27 to TRBJ1-2, with TRBD1 identical over 8 bases. Germline V CDR1 and CDR2: MNHEY, SMNVEV (reference sequence). This CDR3 spans 13 amino acids. V trimming: 5 bases; J trimming: 8 bases; junction bases outside the gene matches: 7. CDR3 bases: TGTGCCAGCAGTCCGATGGACAGGGCGGGCTACACCTTC. It translates to CASSPMDRAGYTF.

The chain joins TRBV10-3 to TRBJ1-2; 9 nucleotides match TRBD1. V shed 10 bases, J shed 8 bases, and the junction held 20 bases outside the gene matches. The CDR3 is 16 residues long. Looked up from germline, CDR1 is ENHRY and CDR2 is SYGVKD. The CDR3 region is CATKSPGTGSVGGYTF. In DNA form, the CDR3 reads TGTGCCACCAAAAGCCCCGGGACAGGGAGTGTGGGCGGCTACACCTTC.

This clone came up a few times. The gene calls are TRBV15 and TRBJ2-7; D gene uncertain. The CDR3 contains 12 residues. Germline V gene lookup returns CDR1 LNHNV and CDR2 YYDKDF (reference sequence). The V and J ends lost 2 bases and 6 bases respectively, with 8 bases between them. CDR3 sequence reads: CATSRSRSEQYF. CDR3 DNA sequence: TGTGCCACCAGCAGATCTAGAAGCGAGCAGTACTTC.

This chain joins TRBV27 and TRBJ2-3, with 7 positions matching TRBD1. CDR3 size: 16 residues. Per germline, CDR1 MNHEY and CDR2 SMNVEV (reference sequence). The trim removed 3 bases at V and 0 bases at J, leaving 6 bases unmatched. The DNA for the CDR3 is TGTGCCAGCAGTTTCCAGCCCAGGGGGAGCACAGATACGCAGTATTTT. This codes for CASSFQPRGSTDTQYF.

V gene TRBV2 combines with J gene TRBJ2-7; 7 bases fit TRBD2. Germline V gives CDR1 SNHLY, CDR2 FYNNEI. V gave up 4 bases and J gave up 4 bases; unmatched junction bases: 7. The CDR3 consists of 14 residues. The CDR3 DNA sequence: TGTGCCAGCAGTGGTACCCCGCGGGGGTACGAGCAGTACTTC. This sequence encodes CASSGTPRGYEQYF.

The CDR3, as DNA: TGTGCCAGCAGCTCACGACCACCTAGCGGGAGTGGGAATGAGCAGTTCTTC. Translating gives CASSSRPPSGSGNEQFF. The chain recombines TRBV7-2 with TRBJ2-1; 10 bases match TRBD2. Germline loops: CDR1 SGHTA, CDR2 FQGNSA. The CDR3 has 17 amino acids. V was pared by 4 bases and J by 7 bases, with 13 bases of the junction left unmatched.

This sequence joins TRBV2 and TRBJ1-2; 8 positions agree with TRBD1. V lost 4 bases and J lost 8; bases outside the gene matches: 3. Germline assignment: CDR1 SNHLY and CDR2 FYNNEI. This CDR3 has 12 amino acids. Here the CDR3 DNA reads TGTGCCAGCAGTGGAACAGGGGGGGGCTACACCTTC. Protein sequence: CASSGTGGGYTF.

CDR3 sequence: CASSLHRDLYSGNTIYF. CDR3 DNA: TGTGCCAGCAGTCTCCACAGGGACCTGTACTCTGGAAACACCATATATTTT. The chain couples TRBV28 to TRBJ1-3, with D perhaps matching TRBD1 (6 bases). V lost 5 bases to trimming and J lost 0 bases, with 17 bases between them. CDR1 and CDR2 (germline): MDHEN, SYDVKM. CDR3 length: 17 amino acids. The complete variable domain, with remaining parts taken from reference TRBV28 and TRBJ1-3, reads DVKVTQSSRYLVKRTGEKVFLECVQDMDHENMFWYRQDPGLGLRLIYFSYDVKMKEKGDIPEGYSVSREKKERFSLILESASTNQTSMYLCASSLHRDLYSGNTIYFGEGSWLTVV.

The chain joins TRBV19 to TRBJ2-1, with D tentatively TRBD1 or TRBD2 (5 bases each). The CDR3 contains 15 residues. The V and J ends lost 2 bases and 10 bases respectively, with 18 bases between them. Looked up from germline, CDR1 is LNHDA and CDR2 is SQIVND (reference sequence). CDR3 protein: CASSIMRGSGYEQFF. The CDR3 region has the DNA TGTGCCAGTAGTATAATGAGGGGCTCGGGGTACGAGCAGTTCTTC.

This clone was seen repeatedly, ten times or more. This same CDR3 is encoded by further DNA sequences in the sample. The J gene is TRBJ1-2, the V gene TRBV28, with D hard to call. V dropped 3 bases and J dropped 0 bases, with 2 bases sitting between them. CDR3 length: 12 residues. Germline V gives CDR1 MDHEN, CDR2 SYDVKM. CDR3 nucleotide sequence: TGTGCCAGCAGTTTCCCTAACTATGGCTACACCTTC. Translating it yields CASSFPNYGYTF.

This sequence joins TRBV30 and TRBJ1-2; TRBD1 might be the D (5 bases). CDR1 GTSNPN and CDR2 SVGIG come from the germline V gene (reference sequence). Trimming shortened V by 3 bases and J by 7 bases, and 15 bases separated the two germline ends. This CDR3 comprises 13 residues. CDR3 bases: TGTGCCTGGAGGACAGAGATCTGGGGTGGCTACACCTTC. Its translation is CAWRTEIWGGYTF.

This chain connects TRBV7-9 to TRBJ1-4, with D maybe TRBD1 (5 bases). V was pared by 6 bases and J by 4 bases, with 12 bases between. Germline CDR1 and CDR2: SEHNR and FQNEAQ (reference sequence). The CDR3 is made up of 14 amino acids. CDR3 sequence reads: CASSLTRDNEKLFF. CDR3 sequence (DNA): TGTGCCAGCAGTCTAACCAGGGATAATGAAAAACTGTTTTTT.